The 20 T cell receptor beta chains below were found in one sample sequenced in a study of T cells after yellow fever vaccination. Using its own MiXCR run on the 5' RACE reads, TCRdb lists one record per CDR3 protein. This repertoire shows 110,000 to 150,000 distinct CDR3 sequences, approximately 6.6% found once; its top ten account for under 0.8%. Sequenced material: CD4+ T cells sorted from PBMCs, taken 10 days after the yellow fever booster vaccination. The receptors derive from a man between 25 and 39 years old who received the YFV17D yellow fever vaccine.

This clonotype was seen at least ten times. The chain carries TRBV7-2 and TRBJ2-3; a weak D match, TRBD2 (6 bases). The CDR3 is 12 amino acids. Trimming took off 1 base at V and 11 bases at J, with 10 bases between the two ends. Germline V gene sequence: CDR1 SGHTA, CDR2 FQGNSA. The CDR3 sequence: CASSLESGGQYF. In DNA, the CDR3 is TGTGCCAGCAGCTTAGAATCCGGGGGGCAGTATTTT.

This clonotype was detected a few times. The chain couples TRBV7-2 to TRBJ1-5, with 8 bases fitting TRBD1. The V gene's germline CDR1 is SGHTA and CDR2 FQGNSA. The CDR3 consists of 15 residues. The V gene end was trimmed by 5 bases and the J gene end by 3 bases; junction bases not matched to a gene: 6. The CDR3 coding sequence is TGTGCCAGCAGCAAGGACAGGGAGGCCAATCAGCCCCAGCATTTT. Residues: CASSKDREANQPQHF.

About this clonotype itself: A read error is possible here, since a much larger clone lies one base away. The gene calls are TRBV20-1 and TRBJ1-1; no clear D. Germline CDR1 reads DFQATT; CDR2 reads SNEGSKA (reference sequence). This CDR3 spans 13 amino acids. CDR3 DNA: TGCAGTGCTAGTTTCAGCGGGAACTCTGAAGCTTTCTTT. Protein: CSASFSGNSEAFF.

Of note for this clonotype: A read error may explain this, as a much larger clone is one base away. The chain combines TRBV29-1 with TRBJ2-7; 10 positions match TRBD1. The CDR3 has 15 residues. V lost 5 bases to trimming and J lost 4 bases; unmatched junction nucleotides: 11. Germline V gene data show CDR1 as SQVTM and CDR2 as ANQGSEA. This CDR3 reads CSVRARDRGIYEQYF. The CDR3 nucleotides are TGCAGCGTTCGAGCCCGGGACAGGGGAATTTACGAGCAGTACTTC.

This clonotype was detected many times. The genes are TRBV7-2 and TRBJ2-5, with a tentative D call TRBD2 (5 bases). This CDR3 is 11 amino acids long. CDR1 and CDR2 from the germline V gene are SGHTA and FQGNSA. V was trimmed by 6 bases and J by 9 bases, leaving 11 bases between them. CDR3 in DNA: TGTGCCAGCAGTCAGGAGGAAGCCCAGTACTTC. Its translation: CASSQEEAQYF. The full variable domain, completed using reference TRBV7-2 and TRBJ2-5, is GAGVSQSPSNKVTEKGKDVELRCDPISGHTALYWYRQSLGQGLEFLIYFQGNSAPDKSGLPSDRFSAERTGGSVSTLTIQRTQQEDSAVYLCASSQEEAQYFGPGTRLLVL.

This clonotype was counted many times. The chain recombines TRBV20-1 with TRBJ2-7, with D perhaps TRBD2 (6 bases). Trimming removed 6 bases at V and 0 bases at J, with 18 bases between. Germline V gives CDR1 DFQATT, CDR2 SNEGSKA (reference sequence). The CDR3 length is 15 residues. This CDR3 reads CSASFSSASSYEQYF. CDR3 DNA: TGCAGTGCGTCCTTTTCTAGCGCGAGCTCCTACGAGCAGTACTTC.

This rearrangement joins TRBV7-2 to TRBJ2-5; 9 bases are a match to TRBD1. The J segment lost 5 bases and the V segment lost 5 bases, leaving 6 bases of the junction unmatched. This CDR3 is 14 amino acids long. Germline V gene lookup returns CDR1 SGHTA and CDR2 FQGNSA. This CDR3 reads CASSRQGDWETQYF. Here the CDR3 DNA reads TGTGCCAGCAGCCGACAGGGGGATTGGGAGACCCAGTACTTC.

As to this clonotype: This could be a read error, since a much larger clone is one nucleotide away. J is TRBJ2-2 and V is TRBV20-1; D is undetermined. V was clipped by 7 bases and J by 0 bases, with 12 bases between them. The CDR3 consists of 14 residues. Per the germline V gene, CDR1 is DFQATT and CDR2 is SNEGSKA (reference sequence). The CDR3 DNA sequence: TGCAGTGTTAGTCTTTTTGCGAACACCGGGGAGCTGTTTTTT. It specifies CSVSLFANTGELFF.

The table lists this clonotype with many counts. V usage is TRBV15 and J usage is TRBJ2-5; TRBD1 aligns across 7 bases. V dropped 4 bases and J dropped 5; count of bases not matched to a gene: 7. CDR1 is LNHNV and CDR2 is YYDKDF in the germline V gene (reference sequence). CDR3 length equals 14 residues. This CDR3 is CATSNLGGTETQYF. The CDR3 DNA is TGTGCCACCAGCAACCTAGGGGGCACGGAGACCCAGTACTTC.

In its sample, this clonotype was seen a few times. V usage is TRBV4-1 and J usage is TRBJ2-1; D is possibly TRBD2 (5 bases). The CDR3 runs 13 residues. V gave up 4 bases and J gave up 9 bases, with 13 bases separating them. Germline V lookup: CDR1 MGHRA, CDR2 YSYEKL. CDR3 sequence reads: CASSRGGILEQFF. CDR3 sequence (DNA): TGCGCCAGCAGCCGAGGAGGTATTCTTGAGCAGTTCTTC.

The table lists this clonotype with many counts. This chain links TRBV6-5 with TRBJ2-2; D gene ambiguous. The CDR3 totals 13 residues. V lost 7 bases to trimming and J lost 2 bases, with 8 bases between them. From germline, CDR1 is MNHEY and CDR2 SVGAGI. The CDR3 is CASIQDNTGELFF. The CDR3 DNA reads TGTGCCAGCATCCAGGACAACACCGGGGAGCTGTTTTTT.

At least ten counts were recorded for this clonotype. The genes are TRBV20-1 and TRBJ2-1; the match to TRBD1 covers 10 bases. V shed 0 bases and J 6 bases; nucleotides not matched to a gene: 5. The CDR3 has 15 amino acids. Germline CDR1 is DFQATT and CDR2 is SNEGSKA (reference sequence). The CDR3 DNA is TGCAGTGCTAGAGATTTGACAGGGGGCCTCAATGAGCAGTTCTTC. This translates into CSARDLTGGLNEQFF.

This clonotype was seen only once. The V gene is TRBV14, the J gene TRBJ2-7, with TRBD2 matching over 9 bases. V was clipped by 2 bases and J by 6 bases; unmatched bases: 17. Germline V lookup: CDR1 SGHDN, CDR2 FVKESK. The CDR3 covers 18 residues. CDR3 nucleotides: TGTGCCAGCAGCCAACGAGGACTTGATGGTAGCGGGAGACGCGAGCAGTACTTC. Translated, it gives CASSQRGLDGSGRREQYF. Complete variable domain (other parts from reference TRBV14 and TRBJ2-7): EAGVTQFPSHSVIEKGQTVTLRCDPISGHDNLYWYRRVMGKEIKFLLHFVKESKQDESGMPNNRFLAERTGGTYSTLKVQPAELEDSGVYFCASSQRGLDGSGRREQYFGPGTRLTVT.

This clonotype was seen at least ten times. This chain connects TRBV20-1 to TRBJ2-1, with 12 bases aligning to TRBD1. V dropped 5 bases and J dropped 6; count of bases not matched to a gene: 2. The germline gives CDR1 DFQATT, CDR2 SNEGSKA (reference sequence). This CDR3 has 13 amino acids. The CDR3 here is CSARGQGANEQFF. DNA for the CDR3: TGCAGTGCTCGGGGACAGGGGGCCAATGAGCAGTTCTTC.

The chain has TRBV29-1 and TRBJ2-7, with 8 bases identical to TRBD2. The CDR3 is 15 amino acids. With V trimmed by 7 bases and J by 0 bases, 11 bases remained unmatched. Germline-derived CDR1 and CDR2 are SQVTM and ANQGSEA. This CDR3 is CSATPVSGNSYEQYF. The CDR3 DNA is TGCAGCGCCACACCGGTTAGCGGGAACTCCTACGAGCAGTACTTC.

There are many counts of this clonotype. J is TRBJ1-5 and V is TRBV5-5, with D uncertain. Looked up from germline, CDR1 is SGHKS and CDR2 is YYEKEE (reference sequence). The V end lost 0 bases, the J end lost 5 bases, and 3 bases lay between the germline ends. The CDR3 runs to 12 residues. The CDR3 sequence: CASSLVDQPQHF. In DNA form, the CDR3 reads TGTGCCAGCAGCTTGGTTGATCAGCCCCAGCATTTT.

In its sample, this clonotype was seen many times. The rearrangement uses TRBV7-2 and TRBJ2-7; D is unresolved. Germline V CDR1 and CDR2: SGHTA, FQGNSA. The CDR3 covers 12 residues. With 5 bases removed from V and 0 bases from J, the gap between germline ends came to 5 bases. The CDR3 loop is CASSPHSYEQYF. The CDR3 coding sequence is TGTGCCAGCAGCCCCCACTCCTACGAGCAGTACTTC.

This clonotype came up a few times. The V and J genes are TRBV5-1 and TRBJ2-5, with D hard to call. Germline V gene sequence: CDR1 SGHRS, CDR2 YFSETQ. Trimming removed 4 bases from V and 4 bases from J, with 5 bases in between. The CDR3 consists of 11 residues. Written as DNA, the CDR3 is TGCGCCAGCAGCGCGTCAGAGACCCAGTACTTC. Translating gives CASSASETQYF.

This clonotype appeared many times. The V and J genes are TRBV20-1 and TRBJ2-7, with TRBD1 identical over 7 bases. CDR1 is DFQATT and CDR2 is SNEGSKA in the germline V gene (reference sequence). The CDR3 has 14 amino acids. V lost 7 bases and J lost 1; bases outside the gene matches: 10. The CDR3 DNA is TGCAGTGTACTTGGACAGGTGAAATCCTACGAGCAGTACTTC. It is translated as CSVLGQVKSYEQYF.

This clonotype has at least ten counts. In DNA, the CDR3 is TGTGCTAGTGGACAGGGGTCTCTGAACACTGAAGCTTTCTTT. This codes for CASGQGSLNTEAFF. V is TRBV12-5 and J is TRBJ1-1; 7 nucleotides match TRBD1. The V segment lost 6 bases and the J segment 0 bases; nucleotides outside the gene matches: 4. CDR1 and CDR2 from the germline V gene are LGHNT and FRNRAP. The CDR3 spans 14 residues.